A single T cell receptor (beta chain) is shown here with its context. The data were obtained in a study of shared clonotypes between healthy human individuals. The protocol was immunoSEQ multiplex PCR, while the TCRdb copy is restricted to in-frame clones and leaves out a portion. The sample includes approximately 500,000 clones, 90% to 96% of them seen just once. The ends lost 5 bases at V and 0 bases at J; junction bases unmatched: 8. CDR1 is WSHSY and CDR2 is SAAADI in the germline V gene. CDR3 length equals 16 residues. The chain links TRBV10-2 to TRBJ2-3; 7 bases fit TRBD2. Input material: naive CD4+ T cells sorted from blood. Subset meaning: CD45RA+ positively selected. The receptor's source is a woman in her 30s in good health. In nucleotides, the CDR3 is TGCGCCAGCAGTCGACTAGCAGCCTCTAGCACAGATACGCAGTATTTT. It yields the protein CASSRLAASSTDTQYF.